The rows below give T cell receptor beta chains drawn from one sample of a study of response to subunit inactivated influenza vaccine. TCRdb called the RT-PCR reads again in MiXCR, with one record for every CDR3 protein. This repertoire shows a few hundred thousand distinct CDR3 sequences, 13% to 15% found once; its top ten account for roughly 11%. Sample: PBMCs from blood, taken about 12 days after vaccination. These receptors all stem from a man aged 45-65 years who received an inactivated influenza vaccine. Each CDR3 is given with its conserved first and last residue. Each record gives: V gene, J gene, CDR3 length, clone size, D gene, CDR3 DNA, CDR3 protein. The D gene is left open where the match is weak. Only part of the rows carry a size: once, few, many, or a class if the clone is expanded.

v_call: TRBV3-1
j_call: TRBJ2-2
cdr3_length: 14
clone_size: few
d_call: .
cdr3_nt: TGTGCCAGCAGCCAAGCGGTCAGCACCGGGGAGCTGTTTTTT
cdr3_aa: CASSQAVSTGELFF

v_call: TRBV6-1
j_call: TRBJ2-7
cdr3_length: 15
clone_size: few
d_call: .
cdr3_nt: TGTGCCAGCAGCCTCACAGGGATTCCAAACTACGAGCAGTACTTC
cdr3_aa: CASSLTGIPNYEQYF

v_call: TRBV4-3
j_call: TRBJ2-6
cdr3_length: 16
clone_size: .
d_call: .
cdr3_nt: TGCGCCAGCAGCCAAGTTTTAGGCTCTGGGGCCAACGTCCTGACTTTC
cdr3_aa: CASSQVLGSGANVLTF

v_call: TRBV10-3
j_call: TRBJ1-6
cdr3_length: 14
clone_size: few
d_call: TRBD1
cdr3_nt: TGTGCCATCAATTCAGGGGGGAATAATTCACCCCTCCACTTT
cdr3_aa: CAINSGGNNSPLHF

v_call: TRBV2
j_call: TRBJ2-3
cdr3_length: 14
clone_size: .
d_call: .
cdr3_nt: TGTGCCAGCAGTTCAAGGGGCGCCACAGATACGCAGTATTTT
cdr3_aa: CASSSRGATDTQYF

v_call: TRBV29-1
j_call: TRBJ2-2
cdr3_length: 15
clone_size: few
d_call: TRBD1
cdr3_nt: TGCAGCGTCGCGACCGGGACAGTTAACACCGGGGAGCTGTTTTTT
cdr3_aa: CSVATGTVNTGELFF

v_call: TRBV28
j_call: TRBJ2-1
cdr3_length: 12
clone_size: .
d_call: .
cdr3_nt: TGTGCCGCCCGGACTGTATACAATGAGCAGTTCTTC
cdr3_aa: CAARTVYNEQFF

v_call: TRBV7-6
j_call: TRBJ2-3
cdr3_length: 15
clone_size: .
d_call: .
cdr3_nt: TGTGCCAGCAGCCCCCAGCGGTTCAGCACAGATACGCAGTATTTT
cdr3_aa: CASSPQRFSTDTQYF

v_call: TRBV20-1
j_call: TRBJ2-3
cdr3_length: 15
clone_size: few
d_call: .
cdr3_nt: TGCAGTGCTAGAGCCCCGGGGTTAGCCACAGATACGCAGTATTTT
cdr3_aa: CSARAPGLATDTQYF

v_call: TRBV9
j_call: TRBJ2-5
cdr3_length: 19
clone_size: .
d_call: .
cdr3_nt: TGTGCCAGCAGCGTAGGATCCAGTGTGGGGGACAACGGACGGGAGACCCAGTACTTC
cdr3_aa: CASSVGSSVGDNGRETQYF

v_call: TRBV7-6
j_call: TRBJ2-7
cdr3_length: 15
clone_size: .
d_call: .
cdr3_nt: TGTGCCAGCAGCTTAGAGGCTACGCTCTCCTACGAGCAGTACTTC
cdr3_aa: CASSLEATLSYEQYF

v_call: TRBV5-1
j_call: TRBJ2-2
cdr3_length: 17
clone_size: .
d_call: .
cdr3_nt: TGCGCCAGCAGCTTGACCCCCGTCGGGACGAACACCGGGGAGCTGTTTTTT
cdr3_aa: CASSLTPVGTNTGELFF

v_call: TRBV19
j_call: TRBJ1-1
cdr3_length: 15
clone_size: few
d_call: .
cdr3_nt: TGTGCCAGTAGGGCAGGGGCGAGCATTGACACTGAAGCTTTCTTT
cdr3_aa: CASRAGASIDTEAFF

v_call: TRBV5-6
j_call: TRBJ2-5
cdr3_length: 15
clone_size: .
d_call: .
cdr3_nt: TGTGCCAGCAGCCCCCTGGGCAGGAGCCAAGAGACCCAGTACTTC
cdr3_aa: CASSPLGRSQETQYF

v_call: TRBV12-3/TRBV12-4
j_call: TRBJ2-7
cdr3_length: 12
clone_size: .
d_call: .
cdr3_nt: TGTGCCAGCAGTACCGAAGGCTACGAGCAGTACTTC
cdr3_aa: CASSTEGYEQYF

v_call: TRBV2
j_call: TRBJ1-5
cdr3_length: 15
clone_size: .
d_call: TRBD1
cdr3_nt: TGTGCCAGCAGTGATGGGACAGGGGCGAGACAGCCCCAGCATTTT
cdr3_aa: CASSDGTGARQPQHF